Described below is a single T cell receptor (beta chain) sequence and its context. The data derive from a study of blood T cell repertoires in COVID-19. Background on the study: COVID-19 samples collected from the United States, Italy and Spain covered acute and convalescent phases. From T cells, B-cell-depleted T cells, or PBMCs came the material, which was cDNA or gDNA.

The CDR3 totals 13 residues. The germline gives CDR1 SEHNR, CDR2 FQNEAQ (reference sequence). The V and J ends lost 5 bases and 5 bases respectively, with 12 bases between them. As processed by the authors: Quantification of nucleated cells was approximated via reference gene primer amplification. Clones were read by immunoSEQ multiplex PCR, and TCRdb kept only the in-frame ones, dropping some. The V and J calls and clone size are taken from that table; D and trimming were inferred from the DNA. The sample lists some 150,000 clones, 80% seen once, with 10% to 15% in the top ten. The sequence came from a man aged 55 to 70 with active or convalescent COVID-19. The specimen sequenced was peripheral blood. The V call is TRBV7-9, the J call TRBJ1-2, with D possibly TRBD1 on 5 matching bases. CDR3 in DNA: TGTGCCAGCAGCCCCGGGGGGACTTATGGCTACACCTTC. Translated, it gives CASSPGGTYGYTF.